The 8 T cell receptor beta chains listed next were all sequenced from one sample in a study of blood T cell repertoires in COVID-19. TCRdb's table, derived via immunoSEQ multiplex PCR, lists solely in-frame clones and lacks some. This sample carries about 220,000 clones, roughly 84% of them seen once, and the ten largest clones take approximately 2.3%. The specimen was peripheral blood. Source of these receptors: a man in his forties who had recovered from COVID-19.

V usage is TRBV18 and J usage is TRBJ2-1; D possibly corresponds to TRBD2 (5 bases). The CDR3 spans 12 residues. Looked up from germline, CDR1 is KGHSH and CDR2 is LQKENI. V was trimmed by 2 bases and J by 8 bases, leaving 7 bases between them. The CDR3 spells CASSPFGDEQFF. CDR3 DNA: TGTGCCAGCTCACCATTCGGGGATGAGCAGTTCTTC.

V and J are TRBV7-6 and TRBJ2-5; D is undetermined. Trimming pared 2 bases from V and 5 bases from J, leaving 12 bases between. The CDR3 is 14 amino acids. Germline V gene sequence: CDR1 SGHVS, CDR2 FNYEAQ. Written as DNA, the CDR3 is TGTGCCAGCAGCTTACCCTCTTCCGGGGAGACCCAGTACTTC. Translated, it gives CASSLPSSGETQYF.

The genes are TRBV27 and TRBJ2-3; possibly TRBD1 for D (6 bases). CDR1 and CDR2 from the germline V gene are MNHEY and SMNVEV (reference sequence). The CDR3 has 15 amino acids. With 5 bases removed from V and 2 bases from J, the gap between germline ends came to 14 bases. The chain's CDR3 is CASSPRTGFTDTQYF. CDR3 nucleotide sequence: TGTGCCAGCAGTCCCCGTACAGGGTTCACAGATACGCAGTATTTT.

This chain links TRBV13 with TRBJ1-2; D is perhaps TRBD1 (5 bases). Trimming removed 0 bases at V and 6 bases at J, with 5 bases between. The V gene's germline CDR1 is PRHDT and CDR2 FYEKMQ (reference sequence). The CDR3 consists of 12 residues. CDR3 DNA: TGTGCCAGCAGCTTAGGGACAGATGGCTACACCTTC. Translating it yields CASSLGTDGYTF.

The chain joins TRBV19 to TRBJ1-6, with TRBD1 as a possible D gene (5 bases). From germline, CDR1 is LNHDA and CDR2 SQIVND (reference sequence). CDR3 size: 16 residues. Trimming pared 3 bases from V and 10 bases from J, leaving 19 bases between. Written as DNA, the CDR3 is TGTGCCAGTAGTATCGTGGGGCAGGGAAAAAACTCACCCCTCCACTTT. Translating gives CASSIVGQGKNSPLHF.

The CDR3 reads CATSGNREIRVETQYF. The DNA of the CDR3 is TGTGCCACCAGCGGCAACAGGGAGATTCGGGTTGAGACCCAGTACTTC. The chain employs TRBV15 and TRBJ2-5, with D possibly matching TRBD1 (6 bases). This CDR3 is 16 amino acids long. V lost 5 bases and J lost 5, with 21 bases in between. Looked up from germline, CDR1 is LNHNV and CDR2 is YYDKDF (reference sequence).

The J gene is TRBJ1-5, the V gene TRBV7-2, with a tentative D call TRBD1 (5 bases). The V gene's germline CDR1 is SGHTA and CDR2 FQGNSA. There are 13 residues in the CDR3. V lost 2 bases and J lost 4, with 6 bases in between. CDR3 nucleotides: TGTGCCAGCAGCTTAAGGACAAATCAGCCCCAGCATTTT. Protein sequence: CASSLRTNQPQHF.

The V gene is TRBV6-5, the J gene TRBJ1-4; tentative D call: TRBD1 (6 bases). Germline values: CDR1 MNHEY, CDR2 SVGAGI. V lost 2 bases and J 5 bases, leaving 9 bases between the germline ends. The CDR3 loop spans 14 amino acids. DNA of the CDR3: TGTGCCAGCAGTTACACAGGGTCAAATGAAAAACTGTTTTTT. Its translation is CASSYTGSNEKLFF.